This is a list of T cell receptor beta chains from one sample in a study of shared clonotypes between healthy human individuals. Clones were read by immunoSEQ multiplex PCR, and TCRdb kept only the in-frame ones, dropping some. In the table there are approximately 1.4 million clones, 95% to 99% of which are singletons. Specimen: naive CD4+ T cells sorted from blood. These receptors came from a man younger than 45 in good health. Each CDR3 is given with its conserved first and last residue. D genes are given only for firm matches.

CDR3 protein	CDR3 DNA	J gene	D gene	V gene
CASSPRWLAGATDTQYF	TGTGCCAGCAGCCCGCGTTGGCTAGCGGGAGCCACAGATACGCAGTATTTT	TRBJ2-3	TRBD2	TRBV7-6
CAWSRGYEQYF	TGTGCCTGGAGCAGGGGCTACGAGCAGTACTTC	TRBJ2-7	NA	TRBV30
CASNYGTSVYRDNEQFF	TGTGCCAGCAACTACGGGACTAGCGTTTACCGAGACAATGAGCAGTTCTTC	TRBJ2-1	NA	TRBV21-1
CAISEPTGSSYEQYF	TGTGCCATCAGTGAGCCAACAGGGAGCTCCTACGAGCAGTACTTC	TRBJ2-7	NA	TRBV10-3
CASSPPAGNEQFF	TGTGCCAGCTCACCACCGGCGGGAAATGAGCAGTTCTTC	TRBJ2-1	NA	TRBV18
CASSSPGVEQYF	TGTGCCAGCAGCTCCCCCGGGGTCGAGCAGTACTTC	TRBJ2-7	NA	TRBV5-4
CASSQHEDLLNIQYF	TGCGCCAGCAGCCAACACGAAGACCTATTAAACATTCAGTACTTC	TRBJ2-4	NA	TRBV4-1
CASSPQGGETQYF	TGTGCCAGCAGCCCACAGGGAGGAGAGACCCAGTACTTC	TRBJ2-5	NA	TRBV7-9
CASSFQLAGATDTQYF	TGTGCCAGCAGCTTTCAACTAGCGGGAGCCACAGATACGCAGTATTTT	TRBJ2-3	TRBD2	TRBV11-1
CASSTFPGQGRNEQFF	TGTGCCAGCAGCACCTTTCCCGGACAGGGAAGGAATGAGCAGTTCTTC	TRBJ2-1	TRBD1	TRBV28
CASSPKGGGEQFF	TGTGCCAGCTCACCAAAAGGTGGGGGAGAGCAGTTCTTC	TRBJ2-1	NA	TRBV18
CASSLVTGPVNTEAFF	TGTGCCAGCAGCTTAGTTACAGGCCCGGTGAACACTGAAGCTTTCTTT	TRBJ1-1	NA	TRBV7-9
CASSPTLGGKPYEQYF	TGTGCCAGCAGTCCCACCCTGGGAGGGAAGCCTTACGAGCAGTACTTC	TRBJ2-7	TRBD2	TRBV28
CASNPSSGAALGTGELFF	TGCGCCAGCAATCCATCTAGCGGAGCAGCTTTAGGAACCGGGGAGCTGTTTTTT	TRBJ2-2	TRBD2	TRBV5-1
CASSSGGENTEAFF	TGTGCCAGCAGTTCAGGGGGCGAGAACACTGAAGCTTTCTTT	TRBJ1-1	TRBD1	TRBV2
CASSEAGGETQYF	TGCGCCAGCAGCGAGGCGGGGGGAGAGACCCAGTACTTC	TRBJ2-5	TRBD2	TRBV5-1
CASSPLPGSGVSYEQYF	TGTGCCAGCTCACCCCTCCCAGGTAGCGGGGTATCCTACGAGCAGTACTTC	TRBJ2-7	TRBD2	TRBV18
CASSLAGTSDSHTYEQYF	TGTGCCAGCAGCTTAGCGGGGACTAGCGACTCTCATACCTACGAGCAGTACTTC	TRBJ2-7	TRBD2	TRBV7-6
CASSSQVPTEKGYTF	TGTGCCAGCAGTTCACAGGTTCCAACGGAAAAGGGCTACACCTTC	TRBJ1-2	NA	TRBV6-5
CASSATDSPPVGEQYF	TGTGCCAGCAGCGCCACAGACAGTCCCCCAGTGGGAGAGCAGTACTTC	TRBJ2-7	NA	TRBV9
CASSSLPTEAFF	TGTGCCAGCAGCAGCCTCCCCACTGAAGCTTTCTTT	TRBJ1-1	NA	TRBV7-9
CASSQELASYEQYF	TGTGCCAGCAGCCAAGAACTAGCCTCCTACGAGCAGTACTTC	TRBJ2-7	NA	TRBV4-2
CASSYRQGKEKLFF	TGTGCCAGCAGTTATAGACAGGGGAAAGAAAAACTGTTTTTT	TRBJ1-4	TRBD1	TRBV6-5
CASSLSGPSYNEQFF	TGCGCCAGCAGCCTTAGCGGTCCTTCCTACAATGAGCAGTTCTTC	TRBJ2-1	NA	TRBV5-1
CASSDQFNRGPYGYTF	TGTGCCAGCAGTGACCAATTTAACAGGGGGCCCTATGGCTACACCTTC	TRBJ1-2	TRBD1	TRBV2
CASSLGADYTGELFF	TGCGCCAGCAGCTTGGGGGCGGATTATACCGGGGAGCTGTTTTTT	TRBJ2-2	NA	TRBV5-1
CASSMSLAGVKWQYF	TGTGCCAGTAGTATGTCTCTAGCGGGAGTAAAGTGGCAGTACTTC	TRBJ2-7	TRBD2	TRBV19